Sequencing of this T cell receptor (beta chain) was carried out in a study of T cell repertoires in cytomegalovirus infection. Across the whole study: CMV epitopes used comprised recently identified HLA-C-restricted ones and well-studied HLA-B-restricted ones. Public TCR beta signatures were indicative of both CMV infection and a matching HLA type.

This clonotype occurred a few times. What it binds is not known. Each CDR3 protein is one row after TCRdb ran MiXCR on the reads. Of roughly 990,000 distinct CDR3 sequences in the sample, less than 40% were seen once. V was cut by 3 bases and J by 2 bases, with 7 bases left in between. The germline gives CDR1 SEHNR, CDR2 FQNEAQ (reference sequence). The CDR3 has 13 residues. The chain carries TRBV7-9 and TRBJ1-2, with no clear D. The TCR comes from a human donor in good health (CMV status not recorded). Some clones in this sample may be carry-over from other donors' samples. The input for sequencing was cultured CD8+ T cells from PBMCs, taken from culture after CMV antigen stimulation. CDR3 residues: CASSFPPNYGYTF. The DNA for the CDR3 is TGTGCCAGCAGCTTTCCCCCAAACTATGGCTACACCTTC.